These 18 T cell receptor beta chains originate from one sample sequenced in a study of T cells in Graves' hyperthyroidism and ophthalmopathy. Regions amplified from RNA transcripts were the TCR beta CDR3 regions. Primed by the HTBI set, a first-round RT-PCR was run on the TCR CDR3. One entry per CDR3 protein results from TCRdb running MiXCR on the multiplex PCR reads. The sample shows about 640,000 distinct CDR3 sequences, roughly 15% of them seen only once. Sample: blood. All receptors come from a woman aged 50 to 60 with Graves' ophthalmopathy.

The chain combines TRBV20-1 with TRBJ1-6, with a possible D match to TRBD1 (5 bases). Trimming stripped 6 bases from V and 9 bases from J, with 18 bases between. Germline lookup yields CDR1 DFQATT and CDR2 SNEGSKA (reference sequence). This CDR3 spans 14 amino acids. CDR3 protein: CSAADQGKGSPLHF. For the CDR3, the DNA is TGCAGTGCGGCGGATCAGGGAAAGGGTTCACCCCTCCACTTT.

There are many counts of this clonotype. J is TRBJ2-1 and V is TRBV5-1; TRBD2 matches 7 bases. With 0 bases clipped from V and 8 bases from J, the junction kept 5 bases outside the gene matches. Germline-derived CDR1 and CDR2 are SGHRS and YFSETQ. The CDR3 length is 14 residues. As DNA, the CDR3 is TGCGCCAGCAGCTTGGCGACCCGGGGGGATGAGCAGTTCTTC. Protein product: CASSLATRGDEQFF.

The chain joins TRBV9 to TRBJ2-1; 7 bases agree with TRBD2. J was trimmed by 6 bases and V by 5 bases; bases with no gene match: 11. Germline V lookup: CDR1 SGDLS, CDR2 YYNGEE. This CDR3 is 15 amino acids long. This CDR3 reads CASSPSGASGNEQFF. CDR3 DNA sequence: TGTGCCAGCAGTCCTAGTGGGGCTAGCGGCAATGAGCAGTTCTTC.

This clonotype was detected many times. The J gene is TRBJ2-1, the V gene TRBV7-9; 12 bases are shared with TRBD2. The length of the CDR3 is 15 residues. CDR1 SEHNR and CDR2 FQNEAQ come from the germline V gene (reference sequence). The V gene end was trimmed by 2 bases and the J gene end by 8 bases; junction bases not matched to a gene: 4. For the CDR3, the DNA is TGTGCCAGCAGCTTACTAGCGGGAGGGTTCGATGAGCAGTTCTTC. Translation: CASSLLAGGFDEQFF.

This clonotype was found many times. V and J are TRBV28 and TRBJ1-1; D uncertain. The ends were cut back, 2 bases at V and 11 bases at J, with 18 bases in the middle. This CDR3 spans 14 amino acids. Germline CDR1 reads MDHEN; CDR2 reads SYDVKM. CDR3 amino acids: CASSLPHMRATAFF. The CDR3 DNA reads TGTGCCAGCAGTTTACCCCACATGAGGGCGACTGCTTTCTTT.

Comment on this clonotype: Just one base apart from a much larger clone, this may be a read error. The genes are TRBV27 and TRBJ2-1; D is possibly TRBD2 (5 bases). The germline V gene encodes CDR1 MNHEY and CDR2 SMNVEV (reference sequence). The CDR3 is 14 residues long. The CDR3: CANSLGRAYNEQFF. The CDR3 DNA reads as TGTGCCAACAGTTTGGGGAGAGCCTACAATGAGCAGTTCTTC.

This clonotype was seen ten or more times. The rearrangement uses TRBV4-1 and TRBJ2-5; the match to TRBD2 covers 7 bases. Germline lookup yields CDR1 MGHRA and CDR2 YSYEKL. After removal of 3 bases from V and 1 base from J, the junction contained 5 bases not matched to a gene. The CDR3 spans 15 residues. CDR3 DNA: TGCGCCAGCAGCCAGGGATCTAGCGGCCAAGAGACCCAGTACTTC. It encodes CASSQGSSGQETQYF.

In its sample, this clonotype was seen many times. The chain combines TRBV7-2 with TRBJ1-1, with 8 bases lining up with TRBD1. Germline CDR1 is SGHTA and CDR2 is FQGNSA. The ends lost 5 bases at V and 4 bases at J; junction bases unmatched: 6. CDR3 size: 14 residues. This chain's CDR3 is CASSIQGAPTEAFF. The CDR3 bases are TGTGCCAGCAGCATCCAGGGGGCGCCCACTGAAGCTTTCTTT. Supplemented by reference TRBV7-2 and TRBJ1-1, the full variable domain reads GAGVSQSPSNKVTEKGKDVELRCDPISGHTALYWYRQSLGQGLEFLIYFQGNSAPDKSGLPSDRFSAERTGGSVSTLTIQRTQQEDSAVYLCASSIQGAPTEAFFGQGTRLTVV.

This clonotype was found a few times. The V gene is TRBV5-4, the J gene TRBJ2-1, with 8 bases identical to TRBD2. This CDR3 has 16 residues. The junction had 7 bases not matched to a gene; V was cut back by 5 bases and J by 0 bases. CDR1 and CDR2 from the germline V gene are SGHNT and YYREEE (reference sequence). Here the CDR3 DNA reads TGTGCCAGCAGTTCTAGCGGGCACCGCTCCTACAATGAGCAGTTCTTC. It yields the protein CASSSSGHRSYNEQFF.

In its sample, this clonotype was seen a few times. V is TRBV19 and J is TRBJ2-5, with TRBD1 matching over 9 bases. Germline CDR1 and CDR2: LNHDA and SQIVND (reference sequence). The CDR3 totals 16 residues. The V gene end was trimmed by 4 bases and the J gene end by 4 bases; junction bases not matched to a gene: 10. CDR3 coding DNA: TGTGCCAGTAGTACCGAACCGACAGGGGGGACAGAGACCCAGTACTTC. The encoded protein is CASSTEPTGGTETQYF.

The rearrangement uses TRBV29-1 and TRBJ2-7; tentatively, D is TRBD2 (5 bases). The CDR3 has 13 residues. The germline CDR1 and CDR2 sequences are SQVTM and ANQGSEA. The germline V and J ends were trimmed by 4 bases and 3 bases, with 13 bases remaining between them. The CDR3 nucleotides read TGCAGCGTTGGAGGGCGGACCAACTACGAGCAGTACTTC. Protein: CSVGGRTNYEQYF.

The chain joins TRBV7-3 to TRBJ2-1; D unclear. This CDR3 region has 15 residues. Germline-derived CDR1 and CDR2 are SGHTA and FQGTGA. Trimming shortened V by 2 bases and J by 2 bases, and 10 bases separated the two germline ends. The CDR3 nucleotides read TGTGCCAGCAGCTTAGGCGGAAACCCCTACAATGAGCAGTTCTTC. Its translation is CASSLGGNPYNEQFF.

The sample holds many counts of this clonotype. The genes are TRBV11-3 and TRBJ2-1, with 7 bases identical to TRBD1. After removal of 5 bases from V and 8 bases from J, the junction contained 9 bases not matched to a gene. The CDR3 loop spans 14 amino acids. CDR1 and CDR2 (germline): SGHNT, YENEEA. The CDR3 nucleotides are TGTGCCAGCAGCACCCGACAGGGCCGAGATGAGCAGTTCTTC. Amino acid sequence: CASSTRQGRDEQFF.

This clonotype showed up many times. The chain uses TRBV28 and TRBJ1-2; no clear D. CDR1 is MDHEN and CDR2 is SYDVKM in the germline V gene. The ends were cut back, 6 bases at V and 5 bases at J, with 16 bases in the middle. This CDR3 is 14 amino acids long. The CDR3, as DNA: TGTGCCAGCAGCCCCGGGAGGTTCCTGTATGGCTACACCTTC. It translates to CASSPGRFLYGYTF.

This chain's CDR3 is CASSLSVGTDTQYF. The DNA for the CDR3 is TGTGCCAGCAGTTTATCGGTCGGAACAGATACGCAGTATTTT. The chain links TRBV27 to TRBJ2-3, with unresolved D. This CDR3 contains 14 residues. Per the germline V gene, CDR1 is MNHEY and CDR2 is SMNVEV (reference sequence). Trimming stripped 0 bases from V and 3 bases from J, with 7 bases between.

This clonotype has a count of ten or more. CDR3 DNA: TGTGCCACCAGTGACCGTCCCGGGACAGGGGGCCCCTACAATGAGCAGTTCTTC. Protein: CATSDRPGTGGPYNEQFF. V gene TRBV24-1 combines with J gene TRBJ2-1; TRBD1 agrees at 12 bases. The CDR3 sequence is 18 residues long. The V gene's germline CDR1 is KGHDR and CDR2 SFDVKD. V was clipped by 4 bases and J by 2 bases; unmatched bases: 8.

This rearrangement joins TRBV7-9 to TRBJ1-4; D gene unclear. CDR1 is SEHNR and CDR2 is FQNEAQ in the germline V gene (reference sequence). The CDR3 is 14 residues long. V dropped 5 bases and J dropped 8 bases, with 15 bases sitting between them. CDR3 loop: CASSPGTDGEKLFF. CDR3 bases: TGTGCCAGCAGCCCTGGCACGGATGGCGAAAAACTGTTTTTT.

This clonotype was detected many times. The V gene is TRBV3-1, the J gene TRBJ2-7; TRBD2 might be the D (6 bases). Germline V gene data show CDR1 as LGHDT and CDR2 as YNNKEL (reference sequence). V lost 2 bases and J lost 6, with 11 bases in between. The CDR3 contains 13 residues. CDR3 loop: CASSQTGAREQYF. The CDR3 nucleotides read TGTGCCAGCAGCCAAACGGGAGCGCGCGAGCAGTACTTC.